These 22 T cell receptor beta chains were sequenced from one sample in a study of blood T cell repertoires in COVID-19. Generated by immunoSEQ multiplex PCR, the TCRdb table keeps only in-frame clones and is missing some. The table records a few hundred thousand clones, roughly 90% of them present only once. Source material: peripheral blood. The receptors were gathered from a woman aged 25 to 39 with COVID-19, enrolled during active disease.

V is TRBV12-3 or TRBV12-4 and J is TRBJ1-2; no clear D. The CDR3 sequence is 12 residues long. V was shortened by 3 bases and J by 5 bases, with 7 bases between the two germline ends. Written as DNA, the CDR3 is TGTGCCAGCAGTTTGGCCGTTTATGGCTACACCTTC. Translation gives CASSLAVYGYTF.

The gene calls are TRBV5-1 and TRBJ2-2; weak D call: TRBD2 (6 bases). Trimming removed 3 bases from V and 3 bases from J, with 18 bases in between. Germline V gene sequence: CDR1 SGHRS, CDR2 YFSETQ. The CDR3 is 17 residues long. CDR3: CASSSTKTSGYTGELFF. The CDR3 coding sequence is TGCGCCAGCAGCTCGACAAAGACTAGTGGGTACACCGGGGAGCTGTTTTTT.

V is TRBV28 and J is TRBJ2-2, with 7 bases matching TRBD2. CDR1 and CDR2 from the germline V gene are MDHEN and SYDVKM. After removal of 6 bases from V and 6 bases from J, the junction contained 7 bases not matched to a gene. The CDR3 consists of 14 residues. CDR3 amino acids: CASSLGRASGELFF. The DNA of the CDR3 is TGTGCCAGCAGCCTTGGGAGGGCATCCGGGGAGCTGTTTTTT.

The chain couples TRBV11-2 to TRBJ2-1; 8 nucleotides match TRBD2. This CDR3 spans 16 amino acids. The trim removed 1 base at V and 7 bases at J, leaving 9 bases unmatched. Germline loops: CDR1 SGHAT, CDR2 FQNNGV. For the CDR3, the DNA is TGTGCCAGCAGCTTAGTCTTTAGCGGGACCCGGAATGAGCAGTTCTTC. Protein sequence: CASSLVFSGTRNEQFF.

CDR3: CASRATLAGNTGELFF. CDR3 DNA sequence: TGTGCCAGCAGAGCAACTCTAGCGGGGAACACCGGGGAGCTGTTTTTT. This sequence joins TRBV27 and TRBJ2-2, with TRBD2 matching 8 bases. CDR1 and CDR2 from the germline V gene are MNHEY and SMNVEV (reference sequence). V gave up 6 bases and J gave up 1 base; unmatched junction bases: 7. The CDR3 contains 16 residues.

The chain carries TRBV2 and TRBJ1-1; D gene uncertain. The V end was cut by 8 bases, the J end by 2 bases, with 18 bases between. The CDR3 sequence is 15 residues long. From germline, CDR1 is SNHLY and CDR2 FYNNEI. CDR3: CASSWPASRNTEAFF. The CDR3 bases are TGTGCCAGCTCTTGGCCAGCGTCACGAAACACTGAAGCTTTCTTT.

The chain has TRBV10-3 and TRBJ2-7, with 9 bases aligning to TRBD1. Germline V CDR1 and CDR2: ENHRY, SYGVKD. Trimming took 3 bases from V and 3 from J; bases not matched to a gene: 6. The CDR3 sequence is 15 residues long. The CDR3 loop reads CAISDGTGMGYEQYF. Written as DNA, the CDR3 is TGTGCCATCAGTGACGGGACAGGGATGGGCTACGAGCAGTACTTC.

This CDR3 is CASSLTGWGNQPQHF. The CDR3 DNA follows: TGTGCCAGCAGCCTCACAGGGTGGGGCAATCAGCCCCAGCATTTT. This chain connects TRBV5-8 to TRBJ1-5, with a weak D call TRBD1 (6 bases). The CDR3 runs 15 residues. The germline V gene encodes CDR1 SGHTS and CDR2 YDEGEE. V lost 4 bases and J lost 2, with 13 bases in between.

In DNA form, the CDR3 reads TGTGCCAGCAGCACAACGGGGAAAGCGGGAGGGTTCAATGAGCAGTTCTTC. Residues: CASSTTGKAGGFNEQFF. The chain joins TRBV11-3 to TRBJ2-1; 10 bases line up with TRBD2. With V trimmed by 5 bases and J by 6 bases, 13 bases remained unmatched. The germline V gene encodes CDR1 SGHNT and CDR2 YENEEA. The CDR3 contains 17 residues.

DNA for the CDR3: TGTGCCAGCAGCCCACAGGGCTCGAGCTACGGCGAGCAGTACGTC. It yields the protein CASSPQGSSYGEQYV. V is TRBV7-9 and J is TRBJ2-7; maybe TRBD1 (6 bases). V lost 5 bases, J lost 6 bases, and 20 bases lay in between. The CDR3 covers 15 residues. The V gene's germline CDR1 is SEHNR and CDR2 FQNEAQ (reference sequence).

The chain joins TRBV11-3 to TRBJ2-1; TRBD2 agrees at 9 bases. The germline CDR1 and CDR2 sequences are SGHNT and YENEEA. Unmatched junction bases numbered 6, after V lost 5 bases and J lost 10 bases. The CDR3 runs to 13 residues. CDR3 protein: CASSLETSGEQFF. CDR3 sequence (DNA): TGTGCCAGCAGCCTCGAGACTAGCGGCGAGCAGTTCTTC.

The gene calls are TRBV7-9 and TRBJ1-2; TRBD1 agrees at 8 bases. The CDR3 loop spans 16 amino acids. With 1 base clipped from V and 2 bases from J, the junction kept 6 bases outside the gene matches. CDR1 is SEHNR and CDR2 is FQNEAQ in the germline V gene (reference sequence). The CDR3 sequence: CASSLVGDRRNYGYTF. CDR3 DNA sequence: TGTGCCAGCAGCTTAGTAGGGGACAGGCGGAACTATGGCTACACCTTC.

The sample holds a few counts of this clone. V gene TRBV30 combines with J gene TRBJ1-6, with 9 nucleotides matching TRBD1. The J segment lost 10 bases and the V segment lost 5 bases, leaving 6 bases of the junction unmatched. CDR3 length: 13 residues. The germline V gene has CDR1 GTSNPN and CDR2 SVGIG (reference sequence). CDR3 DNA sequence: TGTGCCTGGGCCGGACAGGGGAACTCACCCCTCCACTTT. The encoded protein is CAWAGQGNSPLHF.

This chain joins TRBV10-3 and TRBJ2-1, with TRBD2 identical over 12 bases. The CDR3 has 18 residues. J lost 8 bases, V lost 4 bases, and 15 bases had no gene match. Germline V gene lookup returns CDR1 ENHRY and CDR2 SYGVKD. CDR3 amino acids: CAISGANPSGRVLHEQFF. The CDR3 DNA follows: TGTGCCATCAGTGGGGCAAACCCTAGCGGGAGGGTTCTGCATGAGCAGTTCTTC.

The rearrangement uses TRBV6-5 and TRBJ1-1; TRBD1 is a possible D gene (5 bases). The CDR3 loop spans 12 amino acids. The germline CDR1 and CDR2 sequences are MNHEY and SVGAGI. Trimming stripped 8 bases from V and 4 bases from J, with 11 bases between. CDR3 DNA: TGTGCCAGCGTTAGGGGTGGCACTGAAGCTTTCTTT. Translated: CASVRGGTEAFF.

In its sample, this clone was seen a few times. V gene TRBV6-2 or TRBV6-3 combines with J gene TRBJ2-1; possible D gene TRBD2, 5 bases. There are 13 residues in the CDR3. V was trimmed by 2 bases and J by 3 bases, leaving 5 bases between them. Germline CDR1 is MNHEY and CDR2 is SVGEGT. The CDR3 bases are TGTGCCAGCAGTTACCGGGACTACAATGAGCAGTTCTTC. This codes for CASSYRDYNEQFF.

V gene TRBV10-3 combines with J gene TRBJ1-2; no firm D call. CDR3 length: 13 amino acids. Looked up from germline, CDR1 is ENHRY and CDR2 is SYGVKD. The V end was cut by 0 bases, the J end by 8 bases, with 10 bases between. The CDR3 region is CAISESEPSGYTF. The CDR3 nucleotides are TGTGCCATCAGTGAGTCCGAGCCAAGCGGCTACACCTTC.

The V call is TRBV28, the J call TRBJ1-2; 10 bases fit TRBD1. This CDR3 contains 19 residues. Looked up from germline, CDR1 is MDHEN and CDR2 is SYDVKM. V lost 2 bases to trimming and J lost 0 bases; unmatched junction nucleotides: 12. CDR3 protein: CASSLGGAGQGPANYGYTF. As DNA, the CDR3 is TGTGCCAGCAGTTTAGGGGGGGCGGGACAGGGGCCCGCTAACTATGGCTACACCTTC.

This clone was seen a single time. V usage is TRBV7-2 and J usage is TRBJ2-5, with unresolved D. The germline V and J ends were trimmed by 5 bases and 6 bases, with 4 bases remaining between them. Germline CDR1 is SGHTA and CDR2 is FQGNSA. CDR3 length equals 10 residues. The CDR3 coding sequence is TGTGCCAGCAGCGACAAGACCCAGTACTTC. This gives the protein CASSDKTQYF.

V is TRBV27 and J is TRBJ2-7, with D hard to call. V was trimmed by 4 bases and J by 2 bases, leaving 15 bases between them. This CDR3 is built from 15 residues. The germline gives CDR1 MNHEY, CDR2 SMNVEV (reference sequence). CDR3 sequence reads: CASSSTRLVTYEQYF. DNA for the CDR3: TGTGCCAGCAGTTCAACCCGACTGGTAACCTACGAGCAGTACTTC.

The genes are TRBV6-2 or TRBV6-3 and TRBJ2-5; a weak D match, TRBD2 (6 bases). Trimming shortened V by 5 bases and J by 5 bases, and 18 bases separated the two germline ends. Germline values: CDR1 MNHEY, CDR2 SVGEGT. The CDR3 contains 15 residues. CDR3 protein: CASSNPGLPGETQYF. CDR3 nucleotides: TGTGCCAGCAGTAACCCGGGACTGCCAGGGGAGACCCAGTACTTC.

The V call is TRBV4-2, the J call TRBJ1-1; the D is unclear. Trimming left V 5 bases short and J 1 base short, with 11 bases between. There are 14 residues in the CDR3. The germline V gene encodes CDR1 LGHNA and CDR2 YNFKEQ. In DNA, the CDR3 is TGTGCCAGCAGCTGGTCGGGAGCGAACACTGAAGCTTTCTTT. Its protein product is CASSWSGANTEAFF.